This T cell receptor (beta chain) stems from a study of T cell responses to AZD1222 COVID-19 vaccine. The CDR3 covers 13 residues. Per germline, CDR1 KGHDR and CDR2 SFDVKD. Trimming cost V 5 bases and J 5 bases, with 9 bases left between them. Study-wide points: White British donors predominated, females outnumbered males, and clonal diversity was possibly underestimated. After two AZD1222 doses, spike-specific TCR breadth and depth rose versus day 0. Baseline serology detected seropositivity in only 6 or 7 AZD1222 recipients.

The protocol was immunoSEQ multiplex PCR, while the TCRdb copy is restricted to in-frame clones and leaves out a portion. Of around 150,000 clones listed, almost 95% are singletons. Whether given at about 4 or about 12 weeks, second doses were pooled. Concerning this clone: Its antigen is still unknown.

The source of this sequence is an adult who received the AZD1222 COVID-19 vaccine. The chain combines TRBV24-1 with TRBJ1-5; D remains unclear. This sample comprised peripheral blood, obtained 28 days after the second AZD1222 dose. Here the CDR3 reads CATSGHGYQPQHF. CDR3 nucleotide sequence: TGTGCCACCAGTGGCCATGGGTATCAGCCCCAGCATTTT.